Described below is a single T cell receptor beta chain sequence and its context. Its matching antigen is unknown. This sample is drawn from a study of cytomegalovirus exposure and HLA in healthy donors. Whole-study results and caveats: Later work showed greater clonal expansion in HLA-associated TCR beta chains than in equally common others. Earlier findings revealed that most TCR beta V segments proved productive either about 87% or about 30% of the time. A later analysis found most CMV-associated TCR beta chains apparently HLA-restricted. For TCR beta chains, V- and J-gene trimming was later linked to a missense DCLRE1C variant.

A multiplex PCR was run with 60 Vbeta primers and 13 Jbeta primers. Measured with immunoSEQ multiplex PCR; TCRdb has only the in-frame clones, and not every one. The table records some 98,000 clones, around 76% of them present only once. Trimming cost V 5 bases and J 7 bases; bases outside gene matches: 9. This CDR3 is 14 amino acids long. CDR1 is SGHNT and CDR2 is YYREEE in the germline V gene (reference sequence). This clonotype was sampled from a human donor in good health. The sequenced sample was PBMCs. J is TRBJ1-3 and V is TRBV5-4, with 7 bases aligning to TRBD1. CDR3 nucleotides: TGTGCCAGCAGAACGACAGGGAGTGGGAACACCATATATTTT. Translation: CASRTTGSGNTIYF.